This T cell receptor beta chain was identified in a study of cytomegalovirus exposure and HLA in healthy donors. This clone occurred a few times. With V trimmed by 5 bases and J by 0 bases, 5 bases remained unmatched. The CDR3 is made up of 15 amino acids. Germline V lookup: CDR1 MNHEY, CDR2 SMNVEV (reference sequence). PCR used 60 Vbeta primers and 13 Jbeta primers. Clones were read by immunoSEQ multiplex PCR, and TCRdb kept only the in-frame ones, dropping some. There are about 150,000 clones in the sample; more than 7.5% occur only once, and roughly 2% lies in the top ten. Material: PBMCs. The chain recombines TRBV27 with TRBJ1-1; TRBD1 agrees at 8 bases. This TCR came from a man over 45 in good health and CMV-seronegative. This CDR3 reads CASSADRGLNTEAFF. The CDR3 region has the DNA TGTGCCAGCAGTGCAGACAGGGGATTGAACACTGAAGCTTTCTTT.